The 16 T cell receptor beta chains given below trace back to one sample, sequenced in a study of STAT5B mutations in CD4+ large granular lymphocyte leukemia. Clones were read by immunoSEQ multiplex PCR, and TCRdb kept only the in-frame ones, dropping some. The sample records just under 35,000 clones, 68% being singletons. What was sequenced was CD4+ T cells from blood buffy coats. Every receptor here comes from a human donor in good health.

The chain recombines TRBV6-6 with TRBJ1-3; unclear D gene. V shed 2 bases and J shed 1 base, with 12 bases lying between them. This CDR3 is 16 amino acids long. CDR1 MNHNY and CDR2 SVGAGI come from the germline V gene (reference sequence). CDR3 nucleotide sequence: TGTGCCAGCAGTTACGGGTCGGTCAGGTCTGGAAACACCATATATTTT. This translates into CASSYGSVRSGNTIYF.

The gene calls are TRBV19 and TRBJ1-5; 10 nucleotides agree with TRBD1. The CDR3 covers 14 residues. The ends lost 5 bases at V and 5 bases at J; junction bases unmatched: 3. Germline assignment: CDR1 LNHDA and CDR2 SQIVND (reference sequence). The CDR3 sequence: CASSRTGGDQPQHF. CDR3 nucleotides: TGTGCCAGTAGTCGGACAGGGGGGGATCAGCCCCAGCATTTT. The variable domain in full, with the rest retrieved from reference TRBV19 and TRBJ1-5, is DGGITQSPKYLFRKEGQNVTLSCEQNLNHDAMYWYRQDPGQGLRLIYYSQIVNDFQKGDIAEGYSVSREKKESFPLTVTSAQKNPTAFYLCASSRTGGDQPQHFGDGTRLSIL.

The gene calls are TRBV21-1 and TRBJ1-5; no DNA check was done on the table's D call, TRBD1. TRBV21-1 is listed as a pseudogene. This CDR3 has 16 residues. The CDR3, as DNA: TGTGCCAGCAGCAAACCTGTTGGCATAATGGATCAGCCCCAGCATTTT. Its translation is CASSKPVGIMDQPQHF.

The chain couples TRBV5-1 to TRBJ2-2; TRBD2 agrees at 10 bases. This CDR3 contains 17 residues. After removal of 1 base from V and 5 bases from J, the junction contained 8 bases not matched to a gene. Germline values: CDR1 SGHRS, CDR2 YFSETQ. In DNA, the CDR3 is TGCGCCAGCAGCTTGCTCTCCAGCGGGGGGGATACCGGGGAGCTGTTTTTT. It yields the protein CASSLLSSGGDTGELFF.

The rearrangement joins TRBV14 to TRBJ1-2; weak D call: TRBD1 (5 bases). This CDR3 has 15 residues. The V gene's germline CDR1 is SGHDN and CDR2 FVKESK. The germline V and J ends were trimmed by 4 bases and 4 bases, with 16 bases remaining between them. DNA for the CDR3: TGTGCCAGCAGCCTCGGAGCCGTCGGGGCCTATGGCTACACCTTC. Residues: CASSLGAVGAYGYTF.

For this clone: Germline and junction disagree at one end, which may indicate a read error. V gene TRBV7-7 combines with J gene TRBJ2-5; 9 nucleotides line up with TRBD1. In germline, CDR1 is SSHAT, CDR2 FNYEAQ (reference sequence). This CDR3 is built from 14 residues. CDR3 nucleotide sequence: TGTGCTAGCAGCAAAGGGGACAGGGCAAAGACCCAGTACTTC. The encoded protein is CASSKGDRAKTQYF.

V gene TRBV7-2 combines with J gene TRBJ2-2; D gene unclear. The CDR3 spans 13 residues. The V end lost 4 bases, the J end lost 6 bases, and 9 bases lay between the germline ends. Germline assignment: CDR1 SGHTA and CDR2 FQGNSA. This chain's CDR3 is CASSSAVPGELFF. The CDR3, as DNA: TGTGCCAGCAGCTCCGCGGTCCCCGGGGAGCTGTTTTTT.

This CDR3 reads CAISDWTSGGSTDTQYF. In DNA form, the CDR3 reads TGTGCCATCAGTGACTGGACTAGCGGGGGGAGCACAGATACGCAGTATTTT. The chain has TRBV10-3 and TRBJ2-3; 14 nucleotides line up with TRBD2. The germline V gene has CDR1 ENHRY and CDR2 SYGVKD. V shed 3 bases, J shed 0 bases, and the junction held 2 bases outside the gene matches. This CDR3 contains 17 residues.

CDR3 residues: CASSYSRTGAQGVQYF. The DNA of the CDR3 is TGTGCCAGCAGTTACTCCCGGACAGGGGCCCAGGGGGTTCAGTACTTC. The rearrangement uses TRBV6-5 and TRBJ2-4; 9 bases line up with TRBD1. Germline CDR1 is MNHEY and CDR2 is SVGAGI. CDR3 size: 16 residues. V lost 0 bases to trimming and J lost 11 bases; unmatched junction nucleotides: 11.

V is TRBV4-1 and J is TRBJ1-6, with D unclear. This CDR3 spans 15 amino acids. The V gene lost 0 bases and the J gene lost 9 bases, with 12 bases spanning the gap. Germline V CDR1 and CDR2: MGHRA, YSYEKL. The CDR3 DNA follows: TGCGCCAGCAGCCAAGATGAGGGTTTTGTTTCACCCCTCCACTTT. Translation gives CASSQDEGFVSPLHF.

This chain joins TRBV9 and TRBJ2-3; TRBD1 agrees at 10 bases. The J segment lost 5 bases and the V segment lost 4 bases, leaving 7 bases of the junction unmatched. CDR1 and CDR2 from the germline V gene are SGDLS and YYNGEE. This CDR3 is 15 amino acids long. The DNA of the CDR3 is TGTGCCAGCAGCCCCGGGGACAGGGGAGGAGATACGCAGTATTTT. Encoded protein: CASSPGDRGGDTQYF.

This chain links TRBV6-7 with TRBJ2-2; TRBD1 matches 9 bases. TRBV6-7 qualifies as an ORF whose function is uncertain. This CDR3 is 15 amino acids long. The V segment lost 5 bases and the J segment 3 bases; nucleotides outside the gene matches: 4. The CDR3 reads CASSNRTGDTGELFF. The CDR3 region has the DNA TGTGCCAGCAGTAATCGGACAGGGGACACCGGGGAGCTGTTTTTT.

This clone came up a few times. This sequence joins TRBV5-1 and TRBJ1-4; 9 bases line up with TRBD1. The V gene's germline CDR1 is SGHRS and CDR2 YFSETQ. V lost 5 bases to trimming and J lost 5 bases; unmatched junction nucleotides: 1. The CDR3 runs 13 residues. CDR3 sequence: CASRGTGNEKLFF. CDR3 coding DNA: TGCGCCAGCAGGGGGACAGGGAATGAAAAACTGTTTTTT.

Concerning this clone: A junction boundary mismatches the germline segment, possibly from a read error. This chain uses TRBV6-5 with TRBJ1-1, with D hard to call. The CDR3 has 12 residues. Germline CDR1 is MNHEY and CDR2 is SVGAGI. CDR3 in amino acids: CASSYYGVWAFF. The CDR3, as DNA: TGTGCCAGCAGCTACTACGGGGTATGGGCTTTCTTT.

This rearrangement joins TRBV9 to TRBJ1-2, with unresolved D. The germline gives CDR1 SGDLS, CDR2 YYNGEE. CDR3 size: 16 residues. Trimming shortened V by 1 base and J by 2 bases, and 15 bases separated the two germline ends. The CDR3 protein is CASSVMSGRPNYGYTF. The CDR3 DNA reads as TGTGCCAGCAGCGTAATGTCCGGGAGACCGAACTATGGCTACACCTTC.

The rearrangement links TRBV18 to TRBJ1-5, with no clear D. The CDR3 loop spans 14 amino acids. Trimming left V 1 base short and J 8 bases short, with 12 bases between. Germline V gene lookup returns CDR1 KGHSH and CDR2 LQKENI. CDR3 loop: CASSPQERREPQHF. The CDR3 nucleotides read TGTGCCAGCTCACCACAGGAACGGAGGGAGCCCCAGCATTTT.